This T cell receptor beta chain was identified in a study of memory CD4+ T cells and cytomegalovirus serostatus. Study information: Healthy Belgian adult donors included about nine CMV-positive and around 25 CMV-negative people. Notes on the study in general: Of about 150 reported CMV TCRbeta sequences, around 63 were found in memory CD4+ repertoires.

This clone was recorded a few times. The antigen remains undetermined. Single viable CD3+CD4+CD8-CD45RO+ cells were sorted as the memory CD4+ T cells. Germline-derived CDR1 and CDR2 are KGHSH and LQKENI. Trimming stripped 0 bases from V and 2 bases from J, with 7 bases between. The length of the CDR3 is 14 residues. The table came from immunoSEQ multiplex PCR; TCRdb's copy has only in-frame clones and leaves some out. The profile covers around 40,000 clones, with 70% to 80% appearing a single time and approximately 0.81% taken by the ten largest. The gene calls are TRBV18 and TRBJ1-1; no definite D call. Sequencing used memory CD4+ T cells from blood. The TCR sequence derives from an adult in good health and CMV-seronegative. The CDR3 here is CASSPPTRNTEAFF. The CDR3 DNA follows: TGTGCCAGCTCACCACCGACCCGAAACACTGAAGCTTTCTTT.